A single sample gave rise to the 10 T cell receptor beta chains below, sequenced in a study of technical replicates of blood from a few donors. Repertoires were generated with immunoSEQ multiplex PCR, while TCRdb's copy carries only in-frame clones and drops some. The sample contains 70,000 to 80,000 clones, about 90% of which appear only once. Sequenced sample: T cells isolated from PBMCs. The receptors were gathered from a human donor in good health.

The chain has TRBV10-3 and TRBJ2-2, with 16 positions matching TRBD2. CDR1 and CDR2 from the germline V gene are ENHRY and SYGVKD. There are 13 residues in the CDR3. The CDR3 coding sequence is TGTGCTGGGACTAGCGGGAGGGCCGGGGAGCTGTTTTTT. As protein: CAGTSGRAGELFF.

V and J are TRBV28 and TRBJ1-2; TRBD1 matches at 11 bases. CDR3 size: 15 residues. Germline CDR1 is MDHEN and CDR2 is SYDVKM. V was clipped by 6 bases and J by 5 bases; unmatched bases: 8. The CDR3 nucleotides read TGTGCCAGCAGGCCCGGGACAGGGGGAACTTATGGCTACACCTTC. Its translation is CASRPGTGGTYGYTF.

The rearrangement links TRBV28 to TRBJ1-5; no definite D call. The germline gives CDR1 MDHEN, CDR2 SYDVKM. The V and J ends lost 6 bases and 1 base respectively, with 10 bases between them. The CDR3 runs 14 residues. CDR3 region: CASSLPGSNQPQHF. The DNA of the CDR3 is TGTGCCAGCAGCCTTCCGGGGAGCAATCAGCCCCAGCATTTT.

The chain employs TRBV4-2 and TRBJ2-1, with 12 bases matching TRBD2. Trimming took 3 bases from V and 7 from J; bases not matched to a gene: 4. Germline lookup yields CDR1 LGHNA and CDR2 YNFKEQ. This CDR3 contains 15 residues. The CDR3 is CASSHLAGGPNEQFF. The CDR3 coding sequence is TGTGCCAGCAGCCACCTAGCGGGAGGGCCGAATGAGCAGTTCTTC.

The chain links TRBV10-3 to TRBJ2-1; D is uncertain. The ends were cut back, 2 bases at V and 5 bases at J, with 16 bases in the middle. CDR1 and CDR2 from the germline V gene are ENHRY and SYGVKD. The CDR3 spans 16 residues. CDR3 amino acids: CAISETWSSIDNEQFF. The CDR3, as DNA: TGTGCCATCAGTGAGACCTGGAGTTCGATAGACAATGAGCAGTTCTTC.

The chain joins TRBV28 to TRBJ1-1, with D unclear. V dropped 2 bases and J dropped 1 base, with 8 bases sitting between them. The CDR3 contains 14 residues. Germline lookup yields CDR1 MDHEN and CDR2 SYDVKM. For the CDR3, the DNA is TGTGCCAGCAGTTTACGGCGGAAGAACACTGAAGCTTTCTTT. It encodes CASSLRRKNTEAFF.

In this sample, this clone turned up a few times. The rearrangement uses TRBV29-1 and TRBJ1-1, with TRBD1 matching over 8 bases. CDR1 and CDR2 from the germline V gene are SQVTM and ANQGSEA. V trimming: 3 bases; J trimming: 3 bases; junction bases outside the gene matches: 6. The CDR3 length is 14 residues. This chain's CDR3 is CSVDRTGIDTEAFF. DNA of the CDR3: TGCAGCGTTGACAGGACAGGGATCGACACTGAAGCTTTCTTT.

The CDR3 DNA reads as TGTGCCAGTAGTATAGGAGCGGGAGGGCCTGCTGAGCAGTTCTTC. As protein: CASSIGAGGPAEQFF. V usage is TRBV19 and J usage is TRBJ2-1; 10 positions match TRBD2. Per germline, CDR1 LNHDA and CDR2 SQIVND (reference sequence). With V trimmed by 1 base and J by 9 bases, 6 bases remained unmatched. This CDR3 is built from 15 residues.

Written as DNA, the CDR3 is TGTGCCAGCGGTTATCAGGGGGGCAATCAGCCCCAGCATTTT. Translated, it gives CASGYQGGNQPQHF. The gene calls are TRBV28 and TRBJ1-5, with 7 bases that match TRBD1. The length of the CDR3 is 14 residues. From germline, CDR1 is MDHEN and CDR2 SYDVKM. J lost 2 bases, V lost 8 bases, and 6 bases had no gene match. The whole variable domain, filled in from reference TRBV28 and TRBJ1-5, reads DVKVTQSSRYLVKRTGEKVFLECVQDMDHENMFWYRQDPGLGLRLIYFSYDVKMKEKGDIPEGYSVSREKKERFSLILESASTNQTSMYLCASGYQGGNQPQHFGDGTRLSIL.

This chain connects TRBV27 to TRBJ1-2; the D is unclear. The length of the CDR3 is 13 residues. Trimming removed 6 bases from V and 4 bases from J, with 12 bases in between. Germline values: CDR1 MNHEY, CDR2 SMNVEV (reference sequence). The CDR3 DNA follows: TGTGCCAGCAGCTTAGGCAGAACCTATGGCTACACCTTC. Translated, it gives CASSLGRTYGYTF.